Listed below are T cell receptor beta chains from one sample, sequenced in a study of blood T cell repertoires in COVID-19. Sequencing was performed with immunoSEQ multiplex PCR; in TCRdb, only in-frame clones are kept and a portion is missing. The sample comprises some 100,000 clones, more than 80% of which are singletons, and 8.5% to 12% rests with the top ten. The sequencing sample was made of peripheral blood. The source is a human donor in a cohort sampled during active COVID-19. Each CDR3 is given with its conserved first and last residue. The D gene is left open where the match is weak. Size is omitted from some rows. Given values are once, few, many or a class for expanded clones.

v_call	clone_size	d_call	j_call	cdr3_length	cdr3_nt	cdr3_aa
TRBV5-1	-	TRBD1	TRBJ1-1	15	TGCGCCAGCAGCTTTCCCAGGGGGCAGGACACTGAAGCTTTCTTT	CASSFPRGQDTEAFF
TRBV6-2/TRBV6-3	-	TRBD1	TRBJ1-1	15	TGTGCCAGCAGCCCAACGACAGGGCTGAGCACTGAAGCTTTCTTT	CASSPTTGLSTEAFF
TRBV11-1	-	TRBD2	TRBJ2-3	16	TGTGCCAGCAGCTTAATGCTAGCGGGTGTCACAGATACGCAGTATTTT	CASSLMLAGVTDTQYF
TRBV19	once	TRBD1	TRBJ1-3	16	TGTGCCAGTATGCCCAGGGGGCGTCATGCTGGAAACACCATATATTTT	CASMPRGRHAGNTIYF
TRBV2	few	-	TRBJ1-3	14	TGTGCCAGCAGTGAGCCCAGGTCTGGAAACACCATATATTTT	CASSEPRSGNTIYF
TRBV4-2	-	-	TRBJ2-7	14	TGTGCCAGCAGCCAAGATTTGCGGACCTACGAGCAGTACTTC	CASSQDLRTYEQYF
TRBV3-1/TRBV3-2	-	-	TRBJ1-3	17	TGTGCCAGCAGCCAAGTGCGGGGGCCGATCTCTGGAAACACCATATATTTT	CASSQVRGPISGNTIYF
TRBV27	-	-	TRBJ2-7	12	TGTGCCAGCACCCTAGCTGCGTCCGAGCAGTACTTC	CASTLAASEQYF
TRBV28	few	-	TRBJ1-5	16	TGTGCCAGCAGTCTTCCCACAGGGAGGGGCAATCAGCCCCAGCATTTT	CASSLPTGRGNQPQHF
TRBV7-8	-	-	TRBJ1-2	19	TGTGCCAGCAGCCAGAGTACTTACAGGCTCATGGGGGACTTCTATGGCTACACCTTC	CASSQSTYRLMGDFYGYTF
TRBV5-1	-	-	TRBJ2-7	12	TGCGCCAGCAGGGACAGCGGGGACGAGCAGTACTTC	CASRDSGDEQYF
TRBV6-5	-	TRBD2	TRBJ2-1	12	TGTGCCACACAGCGGGGGTACAATGAGCAGTTCTTC	CATQRGYNEQFF
TRBV11-2	-	-	TRBJ2-5	15	TGTGCCAGCAGCTTAGAGTGGCAGGCTTTGGAGACCCAGTACTTC	CASSLEWQALETQYF
TRBV9	-	-	TRBJ1-2	14	TGTGCCAGCAGCCCAATGGAGAGCCTCGGAGGCTACACCTTC	CASSPMESLGGYTF
TRBV6-2/TRBV6-3	-	-	TRBJ1-2	15	TGTGCCAGCAGTTACTCTAAGCGAGCTAACTATGGCTACACCTTC	CASSYSKRANYGYTF
TRBV28	-	TRBD1	TRBJ1-2	15	TGTGCCAGCAGCTCCGGACAGGGGGCTATTTATGGCTACACCTTC	CASSSGQGAIYGYTF
TRBV6-2/TRBV6-3	-	TRBD2	TRBJ2-7	16	TGTGCCAGCAGTTACACCGGGACTAGCGGGAGTTACGAGCAGTACTTC	CASSYTGTSGSYEQYF
TRBV13	-	-	TRBJ1-3	17	TGTGCCAGCAGCCCCTACCGCATCGGGGGCTCTGGAAACACCATATATTTT	CASSPYRIGGSGNTIYF
TRBV4-3	-	-	TRBJ2-3	15	TGCGCCAGCAGCCACTTGGCATCCTCCACAGATACGCAGTATTTT	CASSHLASSTDTQYF
TRBV4-2	few	-	TRBJ2-7	14	TGTGCCAGCAGCCCCGGGACTGTCTCCTACGAGCAGTACTTC	CASSPGTVSYEQYF
TRBV11-3	-	-	TRBJ1-1	15	TGTGCCAGCAGCTTTCGGGCCAGGACTAACACTGAAGCTTTCTTT	CASSFRARTNTEAFF
TRBV18	-	-	TRBJ2-7	16	TGTGCCAGCTCACCTTTGGCGGGAACAAGCTCCTACGAGCAGTACTTC	CASSPLAGTSSYEQYF
TRBV6-2/TRBV6-3	-	-	TRBJ2-5	12	TGTGCCAGCAGCCCAGGCGGGGAGACCCAGTACTTC	CASSPGGETQYF
TRBV7-9	-	TRBD2	TRBJ2-4	14	TGTGCCAGCAGCTTCGTAGCGGGACAAAACATTCAGTACTTC	CASSFVAGQNIQYF
TRBV5-8	few	TRBD1	TRBJ2-7	13	TGTGCCAGCGACCGAGACAGGGCCCGTGAGCAGTACTTC	CASDRDRAREQYF
TRBV14	-	TRBD1	TRBJ1-2	14	TGTGCCAGCAGCCCCATGACAGGGGGCTATGGCTACACCTTC	CASSPMTGGYGYTF
TRBV27	few	TRBD1	TRBJ2-5	17	TGTGCCAGCAGTTATACCTGGGGGGGGACAGGGATGGAGACCCAGTACTTC	CASSYTWGGTGMETQYF
TRBV19	-	-	TRBJ1-2	14	TGTGCCAGTTCGAGCGGCGGGGCGGCTCATGGCTACACCTTC	CASSSGGAAHGYTF
TRBV10-1	few	TRBD2	TRBJ2-3	15	TGCGCCAGCAGTACTGCGGGAGGGCACACAGATACGCAGTATTTT	CASSTAGGHTDTQYF
TRBV5-1	-	-	TRBJ1-2	13	TGCGCCAGCAGCTTCGGAGGGGCAGATGGCTACACCTTC	CASSFGGADGYTF
TRBV5-6	-	-	TRBJ2-7	14	TGTGCCAGCAGCTTGGCAGGGGACGGGTACGAGCAGTACTTC	CASSLAGDGYEQYF
TRBV9	-	TRBD2	TRBJ2-3	16	TGTGCCAGCAGCGTTGGGACTAGCGGAAACACAGATACGCAGTATTTT	CASSVGTSGNTDTQYF
TRBV4-1	-	-	TRBJ2-3	14	TGCGCCAGCAGCCAAGCCGCGGGGAGAGATACGCAGTATTTT	CASSQAAGRDTQYF
TRBV9	-	TRBD1	TRBJ2-2	15	TGTGCCAGCAGCGCAAACAGGGGGCTCACCGGGGAGCTGTTTTTT	CASSANRGLTGELFF
TRBV3-1/TRBV3-2	-	-	TRBJ1-2	12	TGTGCCAGCAGCCAGGCGAAGCGAGGCTACACCTTC	CASSQAKRGYTF
TRBV11-3	once	-	TRBJ2-7	18	TGTGCCAGCAGCTTAGATCAAGGGGGGGGGCCGGGCACCTACGAGCAGTACTTC	CASSLDQGGGPGTYEQYF
TRBV7-9	once	-	TRBJ1-6	17	TGTGCCAGCAGCTACCTGGGCGGGGGGATTTATAATTCACCCCTCCACTTT	CASSYLGGGIYNSPLHF
TRBV6-2/TRBV6-3	-	-	TRBJ1-3	16	TGTGCCAGCAGTGCCCCAACAGGGCTCCCTGGAAACACCATATATTTT	CASSAPTGLPGNTIYF
TRBV7-9	-	-	TRBJ2-6	15	TGTGCCAGCAGCTCCCACGGGACTGGGGCCAACGTCCTGACTTTC	CASSSHGTGANVLTF
TRBV7-9	-	-	TRBJ2-7	14	TGTGCCAGCAGCTTAGTCCAGGGCACCTACGAGCAGTACTTC	CASSLVQGTYEQYF